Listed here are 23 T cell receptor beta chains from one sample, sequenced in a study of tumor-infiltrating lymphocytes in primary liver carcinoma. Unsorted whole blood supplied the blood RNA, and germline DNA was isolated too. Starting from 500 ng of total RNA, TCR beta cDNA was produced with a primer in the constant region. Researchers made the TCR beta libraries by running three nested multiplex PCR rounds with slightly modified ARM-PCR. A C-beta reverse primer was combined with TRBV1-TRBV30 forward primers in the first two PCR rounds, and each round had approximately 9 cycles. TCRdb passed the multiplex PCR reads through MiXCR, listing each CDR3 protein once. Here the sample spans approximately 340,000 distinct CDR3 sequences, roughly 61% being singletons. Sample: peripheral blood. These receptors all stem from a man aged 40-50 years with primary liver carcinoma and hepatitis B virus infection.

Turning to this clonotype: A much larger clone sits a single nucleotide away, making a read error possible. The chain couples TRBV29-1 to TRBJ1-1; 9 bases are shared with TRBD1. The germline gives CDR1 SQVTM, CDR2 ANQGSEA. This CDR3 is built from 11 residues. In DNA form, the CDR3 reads TGCAGCGTCGACAGGGGGACTGGAGCTTTCTTT. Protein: CSVDRGTGAFF.

Written as DNA, the CDR3 is TGTGCCAGCAGCATGACAGGAGGCAAGTATGGCTACACCTTC. This encodes CASSMTGGKYGYTF. The chain couples TRBV11-2 to TRBJ1-2, with D tentatively TRBD1 (6 bases). V was clipped by 5 bases and J by 5 bases, with 15 bases between them. The CDR3 consists of 14 residues. Germline V gives CDR1 SGHAT, CDR2 FQNNGV.

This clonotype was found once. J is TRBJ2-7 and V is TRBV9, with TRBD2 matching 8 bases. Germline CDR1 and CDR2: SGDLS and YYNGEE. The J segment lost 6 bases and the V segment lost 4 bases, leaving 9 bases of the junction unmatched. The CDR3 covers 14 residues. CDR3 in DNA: TGTGCCAGCAGCCCGGGAAAAGCGGGAGTCGAGCAGTACTTC. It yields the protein CASSPGKAGVEQYF.

In nucleotides, the CDR3 is TGTGCCAGCAGCTTAGATTTTACCGGGGGGAGGGCCCCCCGGAAGCCTGAGCAGTTCTTC. Translating gives CASSLDFTGGRAPRKPEQFF. This chain connects TRBV7-9 to TRBJ2-1; 7 bases are a match to TRBD2. The germline V gene has CDR1 SEHNR and CDR2 FQNEAQ (reference sequence). J lost 9 bases, V lost 1 base, and 24 bases had no gene match. The CDR3 extends over 20 amino acids.

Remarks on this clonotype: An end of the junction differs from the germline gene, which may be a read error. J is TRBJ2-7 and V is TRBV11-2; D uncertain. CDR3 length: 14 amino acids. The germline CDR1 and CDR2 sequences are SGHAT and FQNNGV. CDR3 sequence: CASNLSPATYEQYF. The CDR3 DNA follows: TGTGCCAGCAACTTAAGTCCAGCGACCTACGAGCAGTACTTC.

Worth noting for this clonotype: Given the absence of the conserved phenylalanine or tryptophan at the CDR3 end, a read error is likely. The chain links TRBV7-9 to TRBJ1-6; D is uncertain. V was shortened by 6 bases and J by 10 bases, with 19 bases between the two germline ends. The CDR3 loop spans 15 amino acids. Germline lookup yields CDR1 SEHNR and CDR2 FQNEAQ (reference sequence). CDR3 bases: TGTGCCAGCAGTGTATTCGGGTCCCGCGACTCACCCCTCCACTCT. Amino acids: CASSVFGSRDSPLHS.

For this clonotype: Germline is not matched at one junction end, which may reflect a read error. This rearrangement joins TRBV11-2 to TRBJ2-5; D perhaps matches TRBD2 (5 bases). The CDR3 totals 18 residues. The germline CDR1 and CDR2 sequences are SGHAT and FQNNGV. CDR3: CSSSLVRLALGKKEAQYF. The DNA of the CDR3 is TGTTCCAGCAGCTTAGTGAGGCTAGCCCTGGGAAAAAAAGAGGCCCAGTACTTC.

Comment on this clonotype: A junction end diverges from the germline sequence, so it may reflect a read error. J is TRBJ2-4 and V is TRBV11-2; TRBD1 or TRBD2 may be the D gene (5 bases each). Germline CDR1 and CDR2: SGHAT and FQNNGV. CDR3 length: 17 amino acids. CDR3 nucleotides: TGTGCCAGCAGCGGTCGTACAGGCCCCCTAGCCATAAACATTCTGTACTTC. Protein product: CASSGRTGPLAINILYF. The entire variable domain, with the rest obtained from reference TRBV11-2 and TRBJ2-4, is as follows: EAGVAQSPRYKIIEKRQSVAFWCNPISGHATLYWYQQILGQGPKLLIQFQNNGVVDDSQLPKDRFSAERLKGVDSTLKIQPAKLEDSAVYLCASSGRTGPLAINILYFGAGTRLSVL.

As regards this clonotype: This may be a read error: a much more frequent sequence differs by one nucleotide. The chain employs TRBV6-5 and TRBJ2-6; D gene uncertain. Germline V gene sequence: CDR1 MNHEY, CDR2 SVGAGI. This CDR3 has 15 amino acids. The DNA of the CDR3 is TGTGCCAGCAGTTACTTGGGCTCTAGGGCCAACGTCCTGACTTTC. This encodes CASSYLGSRANVLTF.

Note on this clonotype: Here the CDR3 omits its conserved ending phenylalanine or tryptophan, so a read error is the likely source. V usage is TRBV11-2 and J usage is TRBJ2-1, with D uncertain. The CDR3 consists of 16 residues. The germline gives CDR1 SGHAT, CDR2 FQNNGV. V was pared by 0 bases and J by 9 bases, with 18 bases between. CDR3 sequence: CASSLDLGVRSTEQFL. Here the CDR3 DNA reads TGTGCCAGCAGCTTAGATCTTGGGGTTAGGTCCACTGAGCAGTTCTTA.

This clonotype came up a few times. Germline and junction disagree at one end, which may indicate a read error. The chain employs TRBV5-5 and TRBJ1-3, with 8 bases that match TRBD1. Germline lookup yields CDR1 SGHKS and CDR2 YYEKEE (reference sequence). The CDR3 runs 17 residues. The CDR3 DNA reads TGTGCCAGCGGCTTTGGACAGGGTATCCTCTTCGGAAACACCATATATTTT. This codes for CASGFGQGILFGNTIYF.

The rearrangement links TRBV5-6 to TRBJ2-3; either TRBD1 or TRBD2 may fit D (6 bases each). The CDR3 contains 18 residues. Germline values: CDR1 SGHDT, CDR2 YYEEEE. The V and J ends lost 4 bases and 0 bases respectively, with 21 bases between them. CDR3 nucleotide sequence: TGTGCCAGCAGCCCCGTCCGGGCGGGACAAACTAGCACAGATACGCAGTATTTT. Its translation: CASSPVRAGQTSTDTQYF.

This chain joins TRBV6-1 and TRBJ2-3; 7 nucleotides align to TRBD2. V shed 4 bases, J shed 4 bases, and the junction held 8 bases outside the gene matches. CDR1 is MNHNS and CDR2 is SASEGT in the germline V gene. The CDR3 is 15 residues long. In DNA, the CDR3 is TGTGCCAGCAGTGGGACTAGAGGGAGGTCAGATACGCAGTATTTT. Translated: CASSGTRGRSDTQYF.

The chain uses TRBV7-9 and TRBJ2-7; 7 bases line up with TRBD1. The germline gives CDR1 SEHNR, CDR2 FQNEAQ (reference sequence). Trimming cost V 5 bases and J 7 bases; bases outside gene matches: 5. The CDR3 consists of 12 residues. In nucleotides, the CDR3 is TGTGCCAGCAGCACAGGGGTAGGAGAGCAGTACTTC. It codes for CASSTGVGEQYF.

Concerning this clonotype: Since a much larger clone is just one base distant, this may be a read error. CDR3 DNA: TGTGCCAGCAGGACTAGCCGAAGCACAGATACGCAGTATTTT. It codes for CASRTSRSTDTQYF. This chain joins TRBV6-2 or TRBV6-3 and TRBJ2-3; TRBD2 aligns across 7 bases. CDR3 length: 14 residues. CDR1 is MNHEY and CDR2 is SVGEGT in the germline V gene. V was pared by 6 bases and J by 0 bases, with 3 bases of the junction left unmatched.

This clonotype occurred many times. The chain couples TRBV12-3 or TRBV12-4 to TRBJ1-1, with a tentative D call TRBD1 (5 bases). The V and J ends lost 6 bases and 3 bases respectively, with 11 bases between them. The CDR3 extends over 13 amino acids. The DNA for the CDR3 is TGTGCCAGCAGCCGACTACAGGACACTGAAGCTTTCTTT. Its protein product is CASSRLQDTEAFF.

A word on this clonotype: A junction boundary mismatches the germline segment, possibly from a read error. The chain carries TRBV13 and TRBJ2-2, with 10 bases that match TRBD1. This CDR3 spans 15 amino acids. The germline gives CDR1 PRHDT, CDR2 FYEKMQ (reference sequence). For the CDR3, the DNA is TGTGCCAGCAGCAGGAGGGACAGGGGAGTCGGGAAGCTGTTTTTT. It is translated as CASSRRDRGVGKLFF.

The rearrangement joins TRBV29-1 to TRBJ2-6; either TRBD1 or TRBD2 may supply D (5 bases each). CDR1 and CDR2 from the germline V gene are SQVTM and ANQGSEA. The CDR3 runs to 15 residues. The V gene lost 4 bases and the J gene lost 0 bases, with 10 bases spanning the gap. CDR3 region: CSVGDVYSGANVLTF. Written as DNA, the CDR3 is TGCAGCGTTGGGGACGTGTACTCTGGGGCCAACGTCCTGACTTTC. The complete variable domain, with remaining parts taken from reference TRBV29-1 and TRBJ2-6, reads SAVISQKPSRDICQRGTSLTIQCQVDSQVTMMFWYRQQPGQSLTLIATANQGSEATYESGFVIDKFPISRPNLTFSTLTVSNMSPEDSSIYLCSVGDVYSGANVLTFGAGSRLTVL.

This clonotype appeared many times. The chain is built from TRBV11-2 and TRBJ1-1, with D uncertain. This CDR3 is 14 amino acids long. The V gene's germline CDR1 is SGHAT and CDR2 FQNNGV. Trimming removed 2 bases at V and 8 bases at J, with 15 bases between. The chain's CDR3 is CASSLSPTTFEAFF. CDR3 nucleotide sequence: TGTGCCAGCAGCTTAAGCCCCACTACTTTCGAAGCTTTCTTT. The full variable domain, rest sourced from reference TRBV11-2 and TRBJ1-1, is EAGVAQSPRYKIIEKRQSVAFWCNPISGHATLYWYQQILGQGPKLLIQFQNNGVVDDSQLPKDRFSAERLKGVDSTLKIQPAKLEDSAVYLCASSLSPTTFEAFFGQGTRLTVV.

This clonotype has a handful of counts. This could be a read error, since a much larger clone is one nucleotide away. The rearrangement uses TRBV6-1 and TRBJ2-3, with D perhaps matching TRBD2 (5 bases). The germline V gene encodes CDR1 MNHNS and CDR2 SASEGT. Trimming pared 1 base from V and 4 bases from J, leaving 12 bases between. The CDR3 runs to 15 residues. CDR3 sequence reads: CASSEGLTGSDTQYF. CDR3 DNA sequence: TGTGCCAGCAGTGAAGGCCTAACGGGATCAGATACGCAGTATTTT.

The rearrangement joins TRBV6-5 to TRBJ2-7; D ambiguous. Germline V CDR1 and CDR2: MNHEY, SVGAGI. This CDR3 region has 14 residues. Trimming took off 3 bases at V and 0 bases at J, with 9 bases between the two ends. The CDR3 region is CASSYRQSSYEQYF. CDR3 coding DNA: TGTGCCAGCAGTTATAGGCAGAGCTCCTACGAGCAGTACTTC.

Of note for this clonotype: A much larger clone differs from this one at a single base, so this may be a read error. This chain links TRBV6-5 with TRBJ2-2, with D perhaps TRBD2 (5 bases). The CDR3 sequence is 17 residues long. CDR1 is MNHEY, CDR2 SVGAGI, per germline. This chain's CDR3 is CASSYSVPTRSTGELCF. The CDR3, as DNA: TGTGCCAGCAGTTACTCGGTTCCCACGCGAAGCACCGGGGAGCTGTGTTTT.

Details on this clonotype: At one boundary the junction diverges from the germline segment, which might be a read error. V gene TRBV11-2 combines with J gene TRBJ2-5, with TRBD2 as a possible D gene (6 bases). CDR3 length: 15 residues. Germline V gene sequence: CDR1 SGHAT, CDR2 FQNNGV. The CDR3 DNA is TGCGCCAGCTGCTATTCCGGGAGTCCTCAAGAGACCCAGTACTTC. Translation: CASCYSGSPQETQYF.